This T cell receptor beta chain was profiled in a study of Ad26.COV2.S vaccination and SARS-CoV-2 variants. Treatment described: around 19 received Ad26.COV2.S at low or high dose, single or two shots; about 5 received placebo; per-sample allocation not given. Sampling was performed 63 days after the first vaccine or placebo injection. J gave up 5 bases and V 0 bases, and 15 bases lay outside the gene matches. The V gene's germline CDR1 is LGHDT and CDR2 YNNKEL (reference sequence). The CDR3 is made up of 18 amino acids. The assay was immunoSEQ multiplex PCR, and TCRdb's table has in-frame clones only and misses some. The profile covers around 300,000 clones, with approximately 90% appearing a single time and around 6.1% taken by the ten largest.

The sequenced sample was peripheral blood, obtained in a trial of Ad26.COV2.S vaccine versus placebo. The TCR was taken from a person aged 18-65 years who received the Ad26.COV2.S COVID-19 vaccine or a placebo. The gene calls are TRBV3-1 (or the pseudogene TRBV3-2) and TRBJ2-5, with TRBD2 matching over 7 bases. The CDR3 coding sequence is TGTGCCAGCAGCCAAGATCTGACCATCACCACCGGGAGGGAGACCCAGTACTTC. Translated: CASSQDLTITTGRETQYF.